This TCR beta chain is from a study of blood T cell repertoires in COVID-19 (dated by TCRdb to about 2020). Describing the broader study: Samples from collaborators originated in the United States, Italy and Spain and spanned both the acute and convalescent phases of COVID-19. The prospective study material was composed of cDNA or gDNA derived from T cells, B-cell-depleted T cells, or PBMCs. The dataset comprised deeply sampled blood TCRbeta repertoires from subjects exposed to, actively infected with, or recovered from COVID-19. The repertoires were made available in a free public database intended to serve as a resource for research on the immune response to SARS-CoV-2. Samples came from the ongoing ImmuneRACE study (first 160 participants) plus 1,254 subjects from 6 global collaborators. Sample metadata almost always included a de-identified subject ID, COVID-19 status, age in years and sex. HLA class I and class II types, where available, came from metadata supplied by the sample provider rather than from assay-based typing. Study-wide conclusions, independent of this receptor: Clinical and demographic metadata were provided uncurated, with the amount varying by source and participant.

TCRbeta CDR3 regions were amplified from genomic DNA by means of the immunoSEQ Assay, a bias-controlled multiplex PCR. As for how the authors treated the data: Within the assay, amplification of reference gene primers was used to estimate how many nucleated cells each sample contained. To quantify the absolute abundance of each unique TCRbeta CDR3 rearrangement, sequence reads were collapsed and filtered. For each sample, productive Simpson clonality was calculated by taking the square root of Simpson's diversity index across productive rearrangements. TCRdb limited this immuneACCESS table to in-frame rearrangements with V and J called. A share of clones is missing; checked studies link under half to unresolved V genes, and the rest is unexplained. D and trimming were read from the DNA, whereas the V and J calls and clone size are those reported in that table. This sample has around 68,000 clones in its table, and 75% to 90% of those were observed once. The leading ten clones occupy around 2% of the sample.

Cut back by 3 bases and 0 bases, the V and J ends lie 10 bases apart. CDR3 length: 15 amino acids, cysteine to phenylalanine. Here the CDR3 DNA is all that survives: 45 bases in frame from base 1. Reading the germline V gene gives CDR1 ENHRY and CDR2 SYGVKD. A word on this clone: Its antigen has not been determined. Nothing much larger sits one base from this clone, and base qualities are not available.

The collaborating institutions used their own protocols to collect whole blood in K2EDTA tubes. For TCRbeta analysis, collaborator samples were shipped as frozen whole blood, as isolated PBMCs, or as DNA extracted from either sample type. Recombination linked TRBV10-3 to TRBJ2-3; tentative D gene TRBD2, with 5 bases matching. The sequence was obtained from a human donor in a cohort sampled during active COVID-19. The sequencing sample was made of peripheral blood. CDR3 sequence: CAISEGRTSTDTQYF. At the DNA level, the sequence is TGTGCCATCAGTGAAGGCAGGACTAGCACAGATACGCAGTATTTT.